This T cell receptor (beta chain) was sequenced for a study of T cell responses to AZD1222 COVID-19 vaccine. Profiling relied on immunoSEQ multiplex PCR, and the TCRdb table lists in-frame clones only, not all of them. The sample lists approximately 300,000 clones, roughly 93% occurring once. Study results and caveats: The donor cohort was predominantly white British with a female majority, and clonal diversity may have been underestimated. Among spike-specific TCRs, nearly half reportedly target unmutated variant regions.

Germline assignment: CDR1 SEHNR and CDR2 FQNEAQ (reference sequence). Trimming took 6 bases from V and 0 from J, leaving 12 bases between them. This CDR3 is built from 15 residues. To note about this clone: The antigen remains unidentified.

Sequences were derived from peripheral blood, sampled 28 days after the second AZD1222 dose. The chain carries TRBV7-9 and TRBJ1-3, with a weak D call TRBD1 (6 bases). This TCR derives from an adult who received the AZD1222 COVID-19 vaccine. The chain's CDR3 is CASSLTGSSGNTIYF. CDR3 coding DNA: TGTGCCAGCAGTCTCACAGGGAGCTCTGGAAACACCATATATTTT.